Shown below are 2 T cell receptor beta chains from a single sample sequenced in a study of blood T cells in healthy people across ages. Alongside a J-beta primer mix, a sample-barcoded 5' primer served in a second PCR lasting about 7 to 11 cycles. Each CDR3 protein gets one entry after TCRdb re-called the 5' RACE reads with MiXCR. This table holds 1.5 million to 2 million distinct CDR3 sequences, roughly 52% found once. Sequencing was performed on blood. These receptors were obtained from a woman aged 40 to 50 in good health.

As concerns this clonotype: A much more abundant neighbour one base away suggests this may be a read error. The rearrangement links TRBV19 to TRBJ2-7; TRBD1 agrees at 10 bases. This CDR3 has 16 residues. Per the germline V gene, CDR1 is LNHDA and CDR2 is SQIVND (reference sequence). The CDR3 loop reads CDSSHLTAGTGEEQYF. The CDR3 DNA sequence: TGTGACAGTAGTCACCTGACAGCCGGGACAGGGGAAGAGCAGTACTTC.

This chain links TRBV2 with TRBJ2-1; D not certain. V was trimmed by 6 bases and J by 4 bases, leaving 4 bases between them. This CDR3 region has 11 residues. CDR1 is SNHLY and CDR2 is FYNNEI in the germline V gene. CDR3 coding DNA: TGTGCCAGCAGACAGTACAATGAGCAGTTCTTC. This sequence encodes CASRQYNEQFF.